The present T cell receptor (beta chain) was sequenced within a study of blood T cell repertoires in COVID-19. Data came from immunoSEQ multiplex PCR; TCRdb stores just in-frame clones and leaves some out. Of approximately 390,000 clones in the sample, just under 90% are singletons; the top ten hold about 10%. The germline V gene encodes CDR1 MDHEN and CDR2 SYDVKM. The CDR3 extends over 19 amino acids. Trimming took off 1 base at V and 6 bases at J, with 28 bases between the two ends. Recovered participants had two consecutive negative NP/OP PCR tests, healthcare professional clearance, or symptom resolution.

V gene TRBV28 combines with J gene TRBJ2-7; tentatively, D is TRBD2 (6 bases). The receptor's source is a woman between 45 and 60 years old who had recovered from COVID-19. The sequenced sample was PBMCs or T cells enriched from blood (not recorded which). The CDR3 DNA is TGTGCCAGCAGTTTATCCACCTTTGAGTTGGGACTTATTTCGGGCGAGCAGTACTTC. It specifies CASSLSTFELGLISGEQYF.